This TCR beta chain was recovered during a study of control samples from healthy donors and cancer patients. Sequencing was performed with immunoSEQ multiplex PCR; in TCRdb, only in-frame clones are kept and a portion is missing. The sample contains about 140,000 clones, around 92% of which appear only once. Trimming left V 5 bases short and J 0 bases short, with 10 bases between. This CDR3 contains 14 residues. Germline loops: CDR1 MDHEN, CDR2 SYDVKM. The sequence came from a man aged 30 to 45 in good health. The rearrangement uses TRBV28 and TRBJ1-1, with D unresolved. The sample taken for sequencing was blood. Here the CDR3 DNA reads TGTGCCAGCAGTAGCAGGTTTATGAACACTGAAGCTTTCTTT. It translates to CASSSRFMNTEAFF.